This T cell receptor beta chain was retrieved from a study of OX40 agonist ivuxolimab in advanced cancers. Study overall: Ivuxolimab is an agonistic anti-OX40 (CD134) antibody, and patients were treated with it.

Profiling relied on immunoSEQ multiplex PCR, and the TCRdb table lists in-frame clones only, not all of them. The profile shows tens of thousands of clones, approximately 90% of them singletons. V lost 7 bases and J 3 bases, leaving 10 bases between the germline ends. Germline CDR1 SGHAT, CDR2 FQNNGV. The CDR3 is made up of 13 amino acids. This TCR derives from an adult with an advanced solid tumor such as melanoma, head and neck, liver or kidney cancer. Sequencing was performed on CD4+ or CD8+ T cells sorted from blood, taken in a trial of the OX40 agonist ivuxolimab. The chain carries TRBV11-2 and TRBJ2-1; perhaps TRBD2 as D (5 bases). CDR3 protein: CASTPGYYNEQFF. The CDR3 DNA follows: TGTGCCAGCACTCCGGGGTACTACAATGAGCAGTTCTTC.